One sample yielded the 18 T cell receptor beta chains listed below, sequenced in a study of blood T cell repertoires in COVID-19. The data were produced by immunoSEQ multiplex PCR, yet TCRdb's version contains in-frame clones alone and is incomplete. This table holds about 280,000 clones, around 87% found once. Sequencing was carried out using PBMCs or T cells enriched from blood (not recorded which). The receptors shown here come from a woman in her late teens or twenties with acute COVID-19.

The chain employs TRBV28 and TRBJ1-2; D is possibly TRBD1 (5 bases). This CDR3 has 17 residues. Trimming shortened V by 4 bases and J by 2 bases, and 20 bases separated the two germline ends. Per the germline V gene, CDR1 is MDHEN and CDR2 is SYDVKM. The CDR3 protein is CASSSPPGGTLNYGYTF. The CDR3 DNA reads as TGTGCCAGCAGTTCACCCCCGGGGGGAACCCTAAACTATGGCTACACCTTC.

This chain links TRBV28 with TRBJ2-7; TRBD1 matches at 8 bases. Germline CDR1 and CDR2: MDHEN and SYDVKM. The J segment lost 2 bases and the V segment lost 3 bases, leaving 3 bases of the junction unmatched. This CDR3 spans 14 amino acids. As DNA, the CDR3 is TGTGCCAGCAGTTTGAGACAGGGGACCTACGAGCAGTACTTC. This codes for CASSLRQGTYEQYF.

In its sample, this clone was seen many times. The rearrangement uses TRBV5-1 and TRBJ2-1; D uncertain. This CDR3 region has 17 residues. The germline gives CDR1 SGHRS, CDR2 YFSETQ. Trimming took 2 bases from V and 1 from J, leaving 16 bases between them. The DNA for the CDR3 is TGCGCCAGCAGCTTACCCATTTTTAGATTTTCCTACAATGAGCAGTTCTTC. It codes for CASSLPIFRFSYNEQFF.

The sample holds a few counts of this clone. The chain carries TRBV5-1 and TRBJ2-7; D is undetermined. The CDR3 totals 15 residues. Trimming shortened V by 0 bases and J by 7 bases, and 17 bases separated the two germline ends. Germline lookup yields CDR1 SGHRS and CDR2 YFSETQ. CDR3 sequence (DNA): TGCGCCAGCAGCTTGGCGACAAACACGTTGAGTGAGCAGTACTTC. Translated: CASSLATNTLSEQYF.

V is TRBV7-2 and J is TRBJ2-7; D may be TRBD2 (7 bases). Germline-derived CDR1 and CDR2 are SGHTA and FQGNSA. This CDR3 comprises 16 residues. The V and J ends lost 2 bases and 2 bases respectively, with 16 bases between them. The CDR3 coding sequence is TGTGCCAGCAGCTTATCCGGGGGCGGGAGTCCCTACGAGCAGTACTTC. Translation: CASSLSGGGSPYEQYF.

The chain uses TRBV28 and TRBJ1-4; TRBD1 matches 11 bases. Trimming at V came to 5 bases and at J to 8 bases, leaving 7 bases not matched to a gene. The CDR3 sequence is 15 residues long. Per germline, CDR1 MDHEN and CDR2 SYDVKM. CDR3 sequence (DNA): TGTGCCAGCAGTGCGGACAGGGGGCGCGGGGAAAAACTGTTTTTT. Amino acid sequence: CASSADRGRGEKLFF.

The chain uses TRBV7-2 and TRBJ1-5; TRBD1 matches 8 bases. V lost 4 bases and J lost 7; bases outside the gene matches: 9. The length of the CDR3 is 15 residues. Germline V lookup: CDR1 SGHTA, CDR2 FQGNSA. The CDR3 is CASSSSGGADQPQHF. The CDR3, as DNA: TGTGCCAGCAGCTCCTCAGGGGGCGCGGACCAGCCCCAGCATTTT.

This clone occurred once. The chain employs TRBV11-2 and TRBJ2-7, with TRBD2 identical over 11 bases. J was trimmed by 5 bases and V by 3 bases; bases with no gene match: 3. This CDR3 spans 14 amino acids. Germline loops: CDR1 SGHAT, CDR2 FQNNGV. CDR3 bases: TGTGCCAGCAGCTTCACTAGCGGGAGCAACGAGCAGTACTTC. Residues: CASSFTSGSNEQYF. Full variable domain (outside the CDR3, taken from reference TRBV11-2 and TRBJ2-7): EAGVAQSPRYKIIEKRQSVAFWCNPISGHATLYWYQQILGQGPKLLIQFQNNGVVDDSQLPKDRFSAERLKGVDSTLKIQPAKLEDSAVYLCASSFTSGSNEQYFGPGTRLTVT.

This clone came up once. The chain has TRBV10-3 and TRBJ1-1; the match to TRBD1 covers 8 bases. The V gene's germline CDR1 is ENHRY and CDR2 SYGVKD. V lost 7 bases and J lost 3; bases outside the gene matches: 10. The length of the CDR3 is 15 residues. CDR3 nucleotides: TGTGCCATCACCCGGACAGGGTTACTCGACACTGAAGCTTTCTTT. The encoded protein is CAITRTGLLDTEAFF.

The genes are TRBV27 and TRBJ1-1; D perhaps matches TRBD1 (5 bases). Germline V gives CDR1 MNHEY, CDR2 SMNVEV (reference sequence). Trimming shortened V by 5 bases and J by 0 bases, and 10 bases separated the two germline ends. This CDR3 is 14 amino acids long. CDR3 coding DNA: TGTGCCAGCAGTCGGCCAGGGTTGAACACTGAAGCTTTCTTT. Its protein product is CASSRPGLNTEAFF.

CDR3: CSASSDVGRALRETQYF. The DNA of the CDR3 is TGCAGTGCTAGTTCGGACGTCGGGAGGGCCTTGAGGGAGACCCAGTACTTC. The chain recombines TRBV20-1 with TRBJ2-5, with TRBD2 matching 8 bases. Per germline, CDR1 DFQATT and CDR2 SNEGSKA (reference sequence). CDR3 length equals 17 residues. V was clipped by 3 bases and J by 5 bases; unmatched bases: 17.

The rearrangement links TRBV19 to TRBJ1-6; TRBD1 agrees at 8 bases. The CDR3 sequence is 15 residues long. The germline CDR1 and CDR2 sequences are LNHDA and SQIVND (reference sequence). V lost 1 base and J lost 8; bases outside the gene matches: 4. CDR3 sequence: CASSIARTGHSPLHF. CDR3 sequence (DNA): TGTGCCAGTAGTATAGCCCGGACAGGGCATTCACCCCTCCACTTT. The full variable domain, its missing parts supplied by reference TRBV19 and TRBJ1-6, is DGGITQSPKYLFRKEGQNVTLSCEQNLNHDAMYWYRQDPGQGLRLIYYSQIVNDFQKGDIAEGYSVSREKKESFPLTVTSAQKNPTAFYLCASSIARTGHSPLHFGNGTRLTVT.

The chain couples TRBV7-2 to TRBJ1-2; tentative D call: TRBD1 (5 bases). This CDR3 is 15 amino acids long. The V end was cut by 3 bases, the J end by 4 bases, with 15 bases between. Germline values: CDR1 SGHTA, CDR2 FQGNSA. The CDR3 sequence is CASSFQGREGYGYTF. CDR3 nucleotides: TGTGCCAGCAGCTTTCAAGGCAGGGAGGGCTATGGCTACACCTTC.

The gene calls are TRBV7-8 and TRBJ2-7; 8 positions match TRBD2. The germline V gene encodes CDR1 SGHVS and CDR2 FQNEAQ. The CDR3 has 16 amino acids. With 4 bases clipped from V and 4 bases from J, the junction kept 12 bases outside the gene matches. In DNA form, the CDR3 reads TGTGCCAGCAGCTCCTTCATAGCGGGAATTGTTTACGAGCAGTACTTC. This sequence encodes CASSSFIAGIVYEQYF.

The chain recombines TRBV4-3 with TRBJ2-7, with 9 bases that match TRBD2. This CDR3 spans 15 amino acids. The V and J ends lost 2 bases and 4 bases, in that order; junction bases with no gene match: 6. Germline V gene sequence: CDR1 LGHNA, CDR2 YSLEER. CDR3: CASSQTNSGGYEQYF. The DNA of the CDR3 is TGCGCCAGCAGCCAAACTAATAGCGGGGGATACGAGCAGTACTTC.

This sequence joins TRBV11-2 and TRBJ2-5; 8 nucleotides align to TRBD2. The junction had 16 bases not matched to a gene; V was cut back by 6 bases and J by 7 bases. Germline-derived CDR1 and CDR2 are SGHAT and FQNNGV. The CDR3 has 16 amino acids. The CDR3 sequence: CASRPDGPAGVGTQYF. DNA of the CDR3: TGTGCCAGCAGACCAGATGGTCCAGCGGGAGTCGGGACCCAGTACTTC.

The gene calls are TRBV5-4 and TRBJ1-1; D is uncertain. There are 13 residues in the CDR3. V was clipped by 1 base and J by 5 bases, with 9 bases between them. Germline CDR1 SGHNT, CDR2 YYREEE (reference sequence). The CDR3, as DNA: TGTGCCAGCAGCTTGCAGTCGAGGACTGAAGCTTTCTTT. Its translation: CASSLQSRTEAFF. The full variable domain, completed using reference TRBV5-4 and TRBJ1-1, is ETGVTQSPTHLIKTRGQQVTLRCSSQSGHNTVSWYQQALGQGPQFIFQYYREEENGRGNFPPRFSGLQFPNYSSELNVNALELDDSALYLCASSLQSRTEAFFGQGTRLTVV.

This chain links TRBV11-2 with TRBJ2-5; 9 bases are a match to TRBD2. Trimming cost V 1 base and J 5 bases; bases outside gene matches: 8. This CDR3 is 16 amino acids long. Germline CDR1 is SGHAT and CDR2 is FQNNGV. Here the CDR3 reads CASSLAPRGGPETQYF. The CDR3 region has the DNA TGTGCCAGCAGCTTAGCTCCGCGGGGGGGGCCGGAGACCCAGTACTTC.